This T cell receptor (beta chain) was identified during a study of identical twins. Whole-study results and caveats: Invariant MAIT and iNKT cells may have partly biased zero-insertion analyses.

This clonotype has more than one count but fewer than ten. Its specificity is unknown. Healthy Caucasians alone served as donors. Trimming cost V 4 bases and J 6 bases, with 7 bases left between them. This CDR3 has 11 amino acids. Through template switching, a universal primer site was introduced, and the cDNA contained unique molecular identifiers. From the 5' RACE reads, TCRdb called clonotypes with MiXCR, one entry per CDR3 protein. The table has under 500,000 distinct CDR3 sequences, around an eighth seen once; the top ten hold approximately 0.9%. The same sample was also studied in work on yellow fever vaccine responses in identical twins. From that second work: It has been reported that, in twins, the vaccine T cell response seemed partly convergent and partly personalized.

The sample taken for sequencing was CD4+ T cells sorted from blood. The receptor comes from a woman aged 18-35 years in good health. The chain links TRBV12-3 or TRBV12-4 to TRBJ2-7; D is undetermined. The CDR3 DNA reads TGTGCCAGCAGTTGGAGCAGCGAGCAGTACTTC. Residues: CASSWSSEQYF.